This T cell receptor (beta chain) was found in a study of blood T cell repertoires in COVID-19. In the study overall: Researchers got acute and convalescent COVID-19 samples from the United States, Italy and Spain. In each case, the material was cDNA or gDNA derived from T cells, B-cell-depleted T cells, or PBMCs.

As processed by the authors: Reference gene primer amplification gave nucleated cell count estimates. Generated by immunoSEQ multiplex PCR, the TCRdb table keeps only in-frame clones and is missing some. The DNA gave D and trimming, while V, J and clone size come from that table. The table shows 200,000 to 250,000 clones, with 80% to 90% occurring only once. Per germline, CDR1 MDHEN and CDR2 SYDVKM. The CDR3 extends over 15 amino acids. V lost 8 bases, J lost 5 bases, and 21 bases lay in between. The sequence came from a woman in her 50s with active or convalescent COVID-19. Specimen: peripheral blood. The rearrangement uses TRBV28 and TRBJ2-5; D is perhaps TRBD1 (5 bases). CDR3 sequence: CASHSEASGRETQYF. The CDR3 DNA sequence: TGTGCCAGCCACAGTGAAGCGTCAGGGCGTGAGACCCAGTACTTC.